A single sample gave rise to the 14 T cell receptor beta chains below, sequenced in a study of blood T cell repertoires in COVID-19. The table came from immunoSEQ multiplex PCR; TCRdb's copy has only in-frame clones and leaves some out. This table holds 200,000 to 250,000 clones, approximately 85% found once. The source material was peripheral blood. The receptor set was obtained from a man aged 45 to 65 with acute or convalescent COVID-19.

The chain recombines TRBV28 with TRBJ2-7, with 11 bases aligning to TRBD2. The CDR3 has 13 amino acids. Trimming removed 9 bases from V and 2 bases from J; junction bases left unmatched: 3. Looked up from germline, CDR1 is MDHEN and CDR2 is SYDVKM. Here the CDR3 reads CASGLAGTYEQYF. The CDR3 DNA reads TGTGCCAGTGGACTAGCGGGTACCTACGAGCAGTACTTC.

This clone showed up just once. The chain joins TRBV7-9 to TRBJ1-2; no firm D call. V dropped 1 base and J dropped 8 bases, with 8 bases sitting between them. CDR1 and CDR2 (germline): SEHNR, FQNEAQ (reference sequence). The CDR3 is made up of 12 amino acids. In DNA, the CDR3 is TGTGCCAGCAGCTTAGAGCAGGCCGGCTACACCTTC. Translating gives CASSLEQAGYTF. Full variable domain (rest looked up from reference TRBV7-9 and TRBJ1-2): DTGVSQNPRHKITKRGQNVTFRCDPISEHNRLYWYRQTLGQGPEFLTYFQNEAQLEKSRLLSDRFSAERPKGSFSTLEIQRTEQGDSAMYLCASSLEQAGYTFGSGTRLTVV.

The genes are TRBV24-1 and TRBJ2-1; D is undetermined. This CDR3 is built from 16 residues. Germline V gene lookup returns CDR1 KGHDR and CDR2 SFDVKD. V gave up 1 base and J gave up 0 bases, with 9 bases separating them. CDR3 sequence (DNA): TGTGCCACCAGTGATTTAAGAGCGAGCTCCTACAATGAGCAGTTCTTC. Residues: CATSDLRASSYNEQFF.

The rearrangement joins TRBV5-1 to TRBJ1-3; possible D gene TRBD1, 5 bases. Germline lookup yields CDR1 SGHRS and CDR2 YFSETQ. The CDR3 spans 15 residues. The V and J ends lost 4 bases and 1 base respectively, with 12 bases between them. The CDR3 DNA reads TGCGCCAGCAGCGGGAGCGGGGCATCTGGAAACACCATATATTTT. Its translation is CASSGSGASGNTIYF.

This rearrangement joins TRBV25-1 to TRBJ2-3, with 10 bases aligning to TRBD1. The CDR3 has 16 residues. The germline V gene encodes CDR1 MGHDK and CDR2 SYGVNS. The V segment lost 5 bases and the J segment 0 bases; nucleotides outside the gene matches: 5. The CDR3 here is CASSSRTGGSTDTQYF. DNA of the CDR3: TGTGCCAGCAGTAGCAGGACAGGGGGAAGCACAGATACGCAGTATTTT. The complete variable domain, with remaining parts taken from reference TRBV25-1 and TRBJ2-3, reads EADIYQTPRYLVIGTGKKITLECSQTMGHDKMYWYQQDPGMELHLIHYSYGVNSTEKGDLSSESTVSRIRTEHFPLTLESARPSHTSQYLCASSSRTGGSTDTQYFGPGTRLTVL.

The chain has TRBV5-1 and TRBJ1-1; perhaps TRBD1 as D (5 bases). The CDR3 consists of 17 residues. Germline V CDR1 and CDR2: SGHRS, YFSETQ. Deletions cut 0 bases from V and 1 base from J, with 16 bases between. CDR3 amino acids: CASSLEPSGQANTEAFF. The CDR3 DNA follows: TGCGCCAGCAGCTTGGAGCCCTCTGGACAAGCGAACACTGAAGCTTTCTTT.

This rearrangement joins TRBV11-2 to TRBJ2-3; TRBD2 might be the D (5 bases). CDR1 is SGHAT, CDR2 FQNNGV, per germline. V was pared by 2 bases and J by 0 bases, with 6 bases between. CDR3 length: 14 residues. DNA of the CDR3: TGTGCCAGCAGCTTATGGACTAGCACAGATACGCAGTATTTT. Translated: CASSLWTSTDTQYF.

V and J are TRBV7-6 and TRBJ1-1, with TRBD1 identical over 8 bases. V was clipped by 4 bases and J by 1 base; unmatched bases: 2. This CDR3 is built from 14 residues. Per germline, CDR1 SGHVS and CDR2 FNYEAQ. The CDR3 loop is CASSYGQGNTEAFF. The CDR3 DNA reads TGTGCCAGCAGCTACGGACAGGGGAACACTGAAGCTTTCTTT.

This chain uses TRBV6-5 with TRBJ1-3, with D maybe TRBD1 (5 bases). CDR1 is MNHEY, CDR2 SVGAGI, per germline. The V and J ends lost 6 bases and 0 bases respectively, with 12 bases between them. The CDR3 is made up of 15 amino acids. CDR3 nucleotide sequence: TGTGCCAGCAGGAGGGACTTTTTCTCTGGAAACACCATATATTTT. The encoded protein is CASRRDFFSGNTIYF.

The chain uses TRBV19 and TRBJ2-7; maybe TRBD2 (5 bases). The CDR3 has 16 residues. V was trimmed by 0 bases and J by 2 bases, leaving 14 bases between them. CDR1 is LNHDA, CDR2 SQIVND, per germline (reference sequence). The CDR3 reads CASSIDPSPTTYEQYF. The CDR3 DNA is TGTGCCAGTAGTATAGATCCTAGCCCTACAACCTACGAGCAGTACTTC. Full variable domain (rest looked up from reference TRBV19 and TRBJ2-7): DGGITQSPKYLFRKEGQNVTLSCEQNLNHDAMYWYRQDPGQGLRLIYYSQIVNDFQKGDIAEGYSVSREKKESFPLTVTSAQKNPTAFYLCASSIDPSPTTYEQYFGPGTRLTVT.

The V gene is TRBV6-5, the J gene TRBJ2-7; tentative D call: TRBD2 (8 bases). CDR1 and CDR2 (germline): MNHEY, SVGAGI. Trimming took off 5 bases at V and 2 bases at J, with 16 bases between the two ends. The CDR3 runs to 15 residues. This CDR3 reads CASSPRGGQPYEQYF. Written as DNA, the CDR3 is TGTGCCAGCAGTCCTCGGGGGGGACAGCCCTACGAGCAGTACTTC.

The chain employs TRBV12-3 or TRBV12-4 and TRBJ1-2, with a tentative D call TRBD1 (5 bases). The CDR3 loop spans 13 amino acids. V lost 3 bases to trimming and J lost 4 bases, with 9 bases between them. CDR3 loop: CASSFSGGYGYTF. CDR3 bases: TGTGCCAGCAGTTTTTCGGGGGGCTATGGCTACACCTTC.

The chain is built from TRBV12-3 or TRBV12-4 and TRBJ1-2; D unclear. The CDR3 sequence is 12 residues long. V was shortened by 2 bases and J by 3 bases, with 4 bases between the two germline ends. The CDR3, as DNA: TGTGCCAGCAGTTTACGGGACTATGGCTACACCTTC. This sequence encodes CASSLRDYGYTF.

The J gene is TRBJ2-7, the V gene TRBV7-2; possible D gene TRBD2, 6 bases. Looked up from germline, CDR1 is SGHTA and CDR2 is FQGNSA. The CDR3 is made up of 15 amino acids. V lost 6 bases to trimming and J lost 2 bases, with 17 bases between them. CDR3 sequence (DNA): TGTGCCAGCAGACCGGGGGTGATACCAGCCTACGAGCAGTACTTC. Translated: CASRPGVIPAYEQYF.